This is a list of T cell receptor beta chains from one sample in a study of blood T cells in healthy people across ages. TCRdb reanalysed the 5' RACE reads using MiXCR and keeps one entry per CDR3 protein. The data hold 600,000 to 850,000 distinct CDR3 sequences, with around 46% observed a single time. Sequencing was performed on blood. The origin of the receptors is a woman aged 55-70 years in good health. Both conserved end residues are part of each CDR3.

j_gene	v_gene	CDR3aa
TRBJ2-5	TRBV6-5	CASSPGTGSLQETQYF
TRBJ2-2	TRBV27	CASSLTGGNTGELFF
TRBJ2-5	TRBV28	CASSFRVGPAYF
TRBJ2-3	TRBV20-1	CSVGLAGRTDTQYF
TRBJ2-7	TRBV5-1	CASSTQRGASYEQYF
TRBJ2-1	TRBV7-6	CASSLEAGGGNEQFF
TRBJ2-5	TRBV18	CASSPGTEETQYF
TRBJ2-1	TRBV12-3/TRBV12-4	CASGFTGGSYNEQFF
TRBJ2-7	TRBV12-3/TRBV12-4	CASSGTGQGYEQYF
TRBJ2-3	TRBV20-1	CSAAAGFRATDTQYF
TRBJ1-1	TRBV9	CASSVSEAFF
TRBJ2-7	TRBV3-1	CASSQQPGISYEQYF
TRBJ1-6	TRBV12-3/TRBV12-4	CASSKELSPLHF
TRBJ1-1	TRBV15	CATSRDPGRGVNTEAFF
TRBJ2-1	TRBV29-1	CSVELYREQFF
TRBJ2-1	TRBV20-1	CSALIAGLAFEQFF
TRBJ2-3	TRBV7-2	CASSLRPLAGDTQYF
TRBJ2-2	TRBV7-3	CASTVSGSRSGELFF
TRBJ1-2	TRBV12-3/TRBV12-4	CASSLAGQGKSGYTF
TRBJ2-5	TRBV9	CASSVVSARGWETQYF
TRBJ2-1	TRBV20-1	CSARYRLAGSNEQFF
TRBJ2-7	TRBV6-1	CASSARLAGNYEQYF
TRBJ1-6	TRBV7-9	CASSGDRGNSPLHF
TRBJ2-3	TRBV24-1	CATSDFWEVDTQYF
TRBJ2-7	TRBV7-2	CASSLGDSIYEQYF
TRBJ2-7	TRBV10-3	CAISPGRDEQYF
TRBJ2-7	TRBV12-3/TRBV12-4	CASSYRLAGDEQYF
TRBJ2-3	TRBV7-2	CASSGGGETDTQYF
TRBJ2-3	TRBV20-1	CSASRRSTQYF
TRBJ2-5	TRBV3-1	CASSPPSAKGGSEQYF
TRBJ2-7	TRBV7-8	CASSFARQGGYEQYF
TRBJ1-4	TRBV7-9	CASSPRSRTDQNEKLFF
TRBJ2-7	TRBV7-2	CASSLGLGRPLYEQYF
TRBJ2-1	TRBV7-9	CASSLNRESLGEQFF
TRBJ2-3	TRBV7-2	CASSLWGAGVTDTQYF
TRBJ1-6	TRBV6-6	CASSPTGNNSPLHF
TRBJ2-1	TRBV7-7	CASSLGAGVWNEQFF
TRBJ1-3	TRBV6-5	CASSKGSGATLNTIYF
TRBJ2-3	TRBV11-2	CASSSDGTADTQYF
.	TRBV12-3/TRBV12-4	CASSFGGGDIQYF
TRBJ1-4	TRBV6-1	CASSEGTGDLREKLFF
TRBJ1-6	TRBV7-9	CASSVVGFQSPLHF
TRBJ2-5	TRBV29-1	CSVDWAEEQYF
TRBJ2-1	TRBV5-6	CASSRTGLAGFNEQFF
.	TRBV12-3/TRBV12-4	CASTHPLGQNNEQYF
TRBJ2-2	TRBV7-2	CASTLMANTGELFF